This TCR beta chain was profiled in a study of lymphopenia after photon versus proton radiotherapy. Trimming removed 1 base at V and 8 bases at J, with 16 bases between. Germline V gives CDR1 SGHRS, CDR2 YFSETQ. This CDR3 is 15 amino acids long. Whole-study results and caveats: After lymphocyte nadir, photon-treated repertoires showed oligoclonal expansion, especially CD8+ Temra. Post-nadir TCR diversity decline inversely tracked overall survival among those who died. Survival link was tested only in deceased patients; proton benefit remains a possibility. Photon-treated patients lost naive T cells and TCR diversity; proton-treated stayed stable.

Produced via immunoSEQ multiplex PCR; TCRdb's table is partial and in-frame only. The data show around 160,000 clones, with 70% to 90% seen just once and about 4.7% held by the top ten. In regard to this clone: Its antigen remains unknown.

The V gene is TRBV5-1, the J gene TRBJ2-1; D possibly corresponds to TRBD2 (6 bases). The sequencing used peripheral blood, collected from a patient treated with photon-based radiotherapy. This TCR was sampled from a man aged 50-60 years with gastric cancer. The CDR3 nucleotides read TGCGCCAGCAGCTTGTTCGCGGGATTACAGGATGAGCAGTTCTTC. This codes for CASSLFAGLQDEQFF.